The clone carrying this T cell receptor (beta chain) was detected once. The sample comes from a study of blood T cell repertoires in COVID-19. Study-level information: Material from acute and convalescent COVID-19 was sourced from the United States, Italy and Spain. Sample material is recorded as cDNA or gDNA derived from T cells, B-cell-depleted T cells, or PBMCs.

Original processing methods: Cell counts per sample came from amplifying reference gene primers. The assay was immunoSEQ multiplex PCR, and TCRdb's table has in-frame clones only and misses some. V, J and clone size reflect that table, while D and trimming were determined from the DNA. Among about 99,000 clones listed, 88% were seen once. This TCR derives from a human donor in a cohort sampled during active COVID-19. The source material was peripheral blood.

The CDR3 DNA reads as TGTGCCAGCAGCACTACAGGGGGCTTCACTGAAGCTTTCTTT. It encodes CASSTTGGFTEAFF. The chain employs TRBV7-3 and TRBJ1-1; 9 positions agree with TRBD1. This CDR3 comprises 14 residues. V trimming: 5 bases; J trimming: 4 bases; junction bases outside the gene matches: 5. Germline values: CDR1 SGHTA, CDR2 FQGTGA.